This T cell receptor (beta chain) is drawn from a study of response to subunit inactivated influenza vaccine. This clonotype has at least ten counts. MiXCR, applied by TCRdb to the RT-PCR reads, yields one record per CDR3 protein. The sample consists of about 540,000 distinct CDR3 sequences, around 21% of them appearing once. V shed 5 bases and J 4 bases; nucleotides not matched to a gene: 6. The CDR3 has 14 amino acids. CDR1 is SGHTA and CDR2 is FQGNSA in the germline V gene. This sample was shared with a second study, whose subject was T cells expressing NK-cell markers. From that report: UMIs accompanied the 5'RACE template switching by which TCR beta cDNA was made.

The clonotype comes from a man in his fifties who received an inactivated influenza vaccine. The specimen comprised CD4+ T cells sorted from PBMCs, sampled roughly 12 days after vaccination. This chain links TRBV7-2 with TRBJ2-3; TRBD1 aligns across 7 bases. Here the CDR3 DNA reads TGTGCCAGCAGCCTCGTAGGGGGCCCAGATACGCAGTATTTT. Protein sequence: CASSLVGGPDTQYF.